Following are 21 T cell receptor beta chains from one sample sequenced in a study of prognosis after radiotherapy for stage I lung cancer. Using two-round multiplex PCR, the authors amplified TCR beta CDR3 from genomic DNA. The first round of PCR was done with primers that matched each TRBV and TRBJ gene. TCRdb reprocessed the multiplex PCR reads via MiXCR and lists one record per CDR3 protein. Found here are some 8,500 distinct CDR3 sequences, approximately 60% of them singletons; the top ten hold around 20%. The input for sequencing was PBMCs, taken before or after stereotactic body radiation therapy (not recorded which). The receptor source for this set is a donor over 45 with non-small cell lung cancer.

In this sample, this clonotype is medium-sized. The chain is built from TRBV7-3 and TRBJ2-1, with TRBD2 matching 9 bases. This CDR3 has 15 residues. CDR1 and CDR2 from the germline V gene are SGHTA and FQGTGA. V shed 3 bases and J 4 bases; nucleotides not matched to a gene: 4. The CDR3 DNA reads TGTGCCAGCAGCTTCTTAGCGGGAGTGTACAATGAGCAGTTCTTC. It encodes CASSFLAGVYNEQFF.

This clonotype is a singleton in its sample. V usage is TRBV11-2 and J usage is TRBJ2-1; 9 bases line up with TRBD1. The CDR3 covers 15 residues. CDR1 is SGHAT, CDR2 FQNNGV, per germline. With 5 bases clipped from V and 3 bases from J, the junction kept 5 bases outside the gene matches. CDR3 nucleotide sequence: TGTGCCAGCAGCCTGACAGGGGGAAACTACAATGAGCAGTTCTTC. As protein: CASSLTGGNYNEQFF.

Notes on this clonotype: A far larger clone is one nucleotide away, so this likely arose from a read error. The genes are TRBV7-8 and TRBJ1-5; no firm D call. The CDR3 is 12 residues long. CDR1 and CDR2 from the germline V gene are SGHVS and FQNEAQ. CDR3 region: CASSLGDHPQHF. CDR3 nucleotides: TGTGCCAGCAGCTTAGGGGATCATCCCCAGCATTTT.

J is TRBJ1-6 and V is TRBV19; maybe TRBD1 (5 bases). Trimming took off 9 bases at V and 6 bases at J, with 12 bases between the two ends. Germline loops: CDR1 LNHDA, CDR2 SQIVND (reference sequence). CDR3 length: 13 residues. CDR3 sequence (DNA): TGTGCCAGCACGACAGAAACTAATTCACCCCTCCACTTT. It codes for CASTTETNSPLHF.

A remark on this clonotype: This may arise from a read error, as a much more abundant clone is one base away. The chain uses TRBV6-8 and TRBJ2-1, with D uncertain. The CDR3 totals 15 residues. V lost 11 bases and J lost 4, with 21 bases in between. CDR1 is MNHGY, CDR2 SAAAGT, per germline. CDR3 loop: CAYSSLVAHYNEQFF. CDR3 in DNA: TGTGCCTACAGTTCCCTAGTAGCCCATTACAATGAGCAGTTCTTC.

The table lists this clonotype with many counts. A much larger clonotype is one base distant, so this may be a read error. The chain carries TRBV6-5 and TRBJ2-2; no reliable D call. Germline V gene lookup returns CDR1 MNHEY and CDR2 SVGAGI. The CDR3 runs 14 residues. Between the trimmed V and J ends, which lost 4 bases and 7 bases, there was a span of 13 bases. This chain's CDR3 is CASSFVRSGGELFF. In DNA, the CDR3 is TGTGCCAGCAGTTTCGTACGGTCCGGCGGGGAGCTGTTTTTT.

A word on this clonotype: The conserved phenylalanine or tryptophan is not found at the CDR3 terminus, so this likely reflects a read error. The genes are TRBV5-1 and TRBJ2-5; TRBD1 might be the D (5 bases). The germline V gene has CDR1 SGHRS and CDR2 YFSETQ. The CDR3 totals 13 residues. The CDR3 protein is CASSFQGIETQYL. For the CDR3, the DNA is TGCGCAAGCAGCTTTCAGGGAATAGAGACCCAGTACTTA.

Notes on this clonotype: Since a much larger clone is just one base distant, this may be a read error. The chain recombines TRBV15 with TRBJ2-4, with D perhaps matching TRBD1 or TRBD2 (5 bases each). From germline, CDR1 is LNHNV and CDR2 YYDKDF (reference sequence). The CDR3 spans 15 residues. The DNA for the CDR3 is TGTTCCACCAGCAGAGGTCATGGGGCGGGAAACATTCAGTACTTC. Residues: CSTSRGHGAGNIQYF.

Many counts were recorded for this clonotype. This rearrangement joins TRBV30 to TRBJ1-1; the D is unclear. The V gene lost 2 bases and the J gene lost 5 bases, with 12 bases spanning the gap. CDR1 and CDR2 (germline): GTSNPN, SVGIG (reference sequence). The CDR3 is made up of 13 amino acids. The CDR3 is CAWSHREGTEAFF. Here the CDR3 DNA reads TGTGCCTGGAGTCACCGGGAGGGAACTGAAGCTTTCTTT.

The gene calls are TRBV6-1 and TRBJ2-5, with TRBD1 matching over 9 bases. With V trimmed by 7 bases and J by 4 bases, 7 bases remained unmatched. The germline CDR1 and CDR2 sequences are MNHNS and SASEGT. This CDR3 has 14 amino acids. CDR3 region: CASTLGQGIETQYF. CDR3 sequence (DNA): TGTGCCAGCACCCTGGGACAGGGTATAGAGACCCAGTACTTC.

This clonotype is categorized as medium-sized. The chain employs TRBV27 and TRBJ1-2; D perhaps matches TRBD1 (6 bases). CDR3 length: 14 residues. V dropped 6 bases and J dropped 4 bases, with 15 bases sitting between them. Germline CDR1 MNHEY, CDR2 SMNVEV (reference sequence). CDR3 coding DNA: TGTGCCAGCAGAACCCTCGGGACAACCTATGGCTACACCTTC. Protein: CASRTLGTTYGYTF.

The chain couples TRBV6-9 to TRBJ2-1; TRBD2 agrees at 8 bases. The junction had 11 bases not matched to a gene; V was cut back by 3 bases and J by 7 bases. This CDR3 region has 16 residues. Germline assignment: CDR1 MNHGY and CDR2 SVAAGI. CDR3 DNA: TGTGCCAGCAGTTACTCTCGGACTAGCACGGGAAATGAGCAGTTCTTC. It is translated as CASSYSRTSTGNEQFF.

Points on this clonotype: A read error likely explains this, since a far larger clone differs by one base. The rearrangement links TRBV6-2 or TRBV6-3 to TRBJ1-5, with unresolved D. The CDR3 covers 15 residues. V lost 7 bases and J lost 7, with 20 bases in between. CDR1 is MNHEY and CDR2 is SVGEGT in the germline V gene. CDR3 amino acids: CASIEAGRARQPQHF. In DNA form, the CDR3 reads TGTGCCAGCATTGAAGCGGGGAGGGCTCGGCAGCCCCAGCATTTT.

The rearrangement uses TRBV7-2 and TRBJ2-7; 7 bases align to TRBD2. Trimming removed 0 bases from V and 9 bases from J; junction bases left unmatched: 5. The CDR3 is made up of 13 amino acids. The germline V gene encodes CDR1 SGHTA and CDR2 FQGNSA. The CDR3 protein is CASSLAGGLGQYF. The CDR3 nucleotides are TGTGCCAGCAGCTTAGCGGGAGGGCTTGGGCAGTACTTC.

Remarks on this clonotype: This is likely an artifact of a read error, given a far larger clone one base away. This chain uses TRBV2 with TRBJ2-1; D remains ambiguous. The length of the CDR3 is 13 residues. The germline CDR1 and CDR2 sequences are SNHLY and FYNNEI. V lost 6 bases and J 4 bases, leaving 10 bases between the germline ends. The CDR3 sequence is CASSIRRYNEQFF. CDR3 bases: TGTGCCAGCAGCATACGCAGGTACAATGAGCAGTTCTTC.

The genes are TRBV11-3 and TRBJ2-2, with TRBD2 as a possible D gene (5 bases). CDR3 length: 15 residues. V shed 5 bases and J shed 4 bases, with 14 bases lying between them. The germline V gene encodes CDR1 SGHNT and CDR2 YENEEA. CDR3 bases: TGTGCCAGCAGCCCCCAGAGAAGCGGCACCGGGGAGCTGTTTTTT. Residues: CASSPQRSGTGELFF.

Concerning this clonotype itself: This likely came from a read error, as a far larger clone is one base away. The chain employs TRBV27 and TRBJ2-1; D not certain. The better agreement between TRBJ2-7 and the DNA end casts doubt on the J call. There are 11 residues in the CDR3. The germline V gene has CDR1 MNHEY and CDR2 SMNVEV (reference sequence). The CDR3 loop is CASSFVLEQYF. CDR3 sequence (DNA): TGTGCCAGCAGTTTCGTCCTTGAGCAGTACTTC.

Comments on this clonotype: Here the CDR3 omits its conserved ending phenylalanine or tryptophan, so a read error is the likely source. The chain links TRBV27 to TRBJ1-2; D is uncertain. This CDR3 is 15 amino acids long. The V end was cut by 6 bases, the J end by 7 bases, with 21 bases between. CDR1 and CDR2 from the germline V gene are MNHEY and SMNVEV (reference sequence). CDR3 region: CASSPGRSFASGYTI. In DNA, the CDR3 is TGTGCCAGCAGCCCCGGACGCTCCTTTGCCTCTGGCTACACCATC.

The CDR3 sequence: CASSPIAGTPYNEQFF. As DNA, the CDR3 is TGTGCCAGCAGCCCGATAGCGGGAACCCCCTACAATGAGCAGTTCTTC. The genes are TRBV27 and TRBJ2-1, with 8 bases identical to TRBD2. The CDR3 has 16 residues. The trim removed 6 bases at V and 2 bases at J, leaving 9 bases unmatched. Per the germline V gene, CDR1 is MNHEY and CDR2 is SMNVEV (reference sequence).

The chain is built from TRBV18 and TRBJ2-2, with D possibly TRBD2 on 6 matching bases. The CDR3 runs to 13 residues. Germline V lookup: CDR1 KGHSH, CDR2 LQKENI. The CDR3 loop is CTSSPMDTGELFF. In nucleotides, the CDR3 is TGTACTAGCTCACCAATGGACACCGGGGAGCTGTTTTTT.

There are a few counts of this clonotype. The chain carries TRBV15 and TRBJ1-2; 9 nucleotides match TRBD1. The CDR3 runs 16 residues. Germline CDR1 is LNHNV and CDR2 is YYDKDF (reference sequence). The V gene end was trimmed by 1 base and the J gene end by 2 bases; junction bases not matched to a gene: 5. The CDR3 DNA reads TGTGCCACCAGCAGAGCCGGACAGGGGCGGAACTATGGCTACACCTTC. Encoded protein: CATSRAGQGRNYGYTF.